Sequencing of this TCR beta chain was carried out in a study of blood T cell repertoires in COVID-19. On the study more broadly: COVID-19 samples, acute and convalescent, were from the United States, Italy and Spain.

CDR3 size: 14 residues. The germline CDR1 and CDR2 sequences are MNHEY and SVGAGI. Trimming cost V 6 bases and J 3 bases, with 11 bases left between them. Some clones are missing from TCRdb's copy, which holds only in-frame ones; the method was immunoSEQ multiplex PCR. This table holds some 85,000 clones, roughly 74% found once. Sequencing was done on a sample of peripheral blood. The rearrangement joins TRBV6-5 to TRBJ1-4; D gene ambiguous. The TCR comes from a man between 65 and 85 years old with COVID-19, enrolled during active disease. CDR3 loop: CASRREGPNEKLFF. The CDR3 nucleotides are TGTGCCAGCAGGCGGGAAGGCCCTAATGAAAAACTGTTTTTT.